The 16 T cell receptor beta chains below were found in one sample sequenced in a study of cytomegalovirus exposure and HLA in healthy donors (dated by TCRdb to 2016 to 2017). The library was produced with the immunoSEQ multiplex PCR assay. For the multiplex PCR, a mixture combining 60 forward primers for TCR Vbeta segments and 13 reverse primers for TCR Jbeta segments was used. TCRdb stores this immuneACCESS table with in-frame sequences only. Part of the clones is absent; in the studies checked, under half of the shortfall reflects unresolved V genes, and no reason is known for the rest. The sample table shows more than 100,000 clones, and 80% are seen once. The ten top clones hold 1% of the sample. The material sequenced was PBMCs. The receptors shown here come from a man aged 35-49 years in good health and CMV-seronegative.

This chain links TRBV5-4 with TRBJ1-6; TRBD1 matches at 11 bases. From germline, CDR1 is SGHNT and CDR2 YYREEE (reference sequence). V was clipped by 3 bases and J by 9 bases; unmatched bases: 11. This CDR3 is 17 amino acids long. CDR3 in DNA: TGTGCCAGCAGCTCCCGATCCCGGACAGGGGGCAGTTCACCCCTCCACTTT. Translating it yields CASSSRSRTGGSSPLHF.

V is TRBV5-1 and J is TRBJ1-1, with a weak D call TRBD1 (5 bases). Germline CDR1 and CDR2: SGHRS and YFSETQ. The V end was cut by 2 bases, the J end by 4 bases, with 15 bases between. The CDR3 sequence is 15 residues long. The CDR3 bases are TGCGCCAGCAGCTTTGTTGGGGGGTTCGGCACTGAAGCTTTCTTT. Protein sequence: CASSFVGGFGTEAFF.

CDR3 nucleotides: TGTGCCTGGAGCTTTGGTCTAGCGGTCCCCTACGAGCAGTACGTC. This codes for CAWSFGLAVPYEQYV. V is TRBV30 and J is TRBJ2-7; 7 bases are shared with TRBD2. CDR3 size: 15 residues. Germline V gene lookup returns CDR1 GTSNPN and CDR2 SVGIG (reference sequence). The J segment lost 2 bases and the V segment lost 3 bases, leaving 10 bases of the junction unmatched.

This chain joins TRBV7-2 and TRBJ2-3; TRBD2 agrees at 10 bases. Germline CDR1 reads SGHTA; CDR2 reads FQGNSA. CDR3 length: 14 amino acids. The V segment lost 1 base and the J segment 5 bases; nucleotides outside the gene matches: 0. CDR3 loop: CASSLVAGGDTQYF. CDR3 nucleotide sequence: TGTGCCAGCAGCTTAGTAGCGGGAGGAGATACGCAGTATTTT.

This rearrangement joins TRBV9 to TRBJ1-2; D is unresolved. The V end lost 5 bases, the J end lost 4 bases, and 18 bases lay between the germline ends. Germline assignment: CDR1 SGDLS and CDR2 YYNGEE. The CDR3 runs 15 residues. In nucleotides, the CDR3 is TGTGCCAGCAGTGTCGGAGAGGCTATCGGCTATGGCTACACCTTC. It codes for CASSVGEAIGYGYTF. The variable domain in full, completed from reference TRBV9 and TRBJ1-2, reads DSGVTQTPKHLITATGQRVTLRCSPRSGDLSVYWYQQSLDQGLQFLIQYYNGEERAKGNILERFSAQQFPDLHSELNLSSLELGDSALYFCASSVGEAIGYGYTFGSGTRLTVV.

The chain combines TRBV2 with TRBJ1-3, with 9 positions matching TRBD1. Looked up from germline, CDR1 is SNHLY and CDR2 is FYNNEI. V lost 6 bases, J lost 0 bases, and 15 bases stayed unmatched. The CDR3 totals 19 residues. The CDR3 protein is CASRTTGTGLPSSGNTIYF. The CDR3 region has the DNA TGTGCCAGCAGGACAACCGGGACAGGGCTACCGAGCTCTGGAAACACCATATATTTT.

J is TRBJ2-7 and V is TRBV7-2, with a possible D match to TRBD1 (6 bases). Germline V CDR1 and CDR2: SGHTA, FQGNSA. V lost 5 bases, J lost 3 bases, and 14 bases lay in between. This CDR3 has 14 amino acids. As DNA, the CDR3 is TGTGCCAGCAGCGCAGGACAGATCATCTACGAGCAGTACTTC. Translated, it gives CASSAGQIIYEQYF.

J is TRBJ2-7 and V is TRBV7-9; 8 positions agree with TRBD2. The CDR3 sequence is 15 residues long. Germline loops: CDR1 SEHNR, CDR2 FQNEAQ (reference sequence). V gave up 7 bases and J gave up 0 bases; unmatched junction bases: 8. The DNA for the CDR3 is TGTGCCAGCACCCAAGGCGGGGGGCTCTCCTACGAGCAGTACTTC. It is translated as CASTQGGGLSYEQYF.

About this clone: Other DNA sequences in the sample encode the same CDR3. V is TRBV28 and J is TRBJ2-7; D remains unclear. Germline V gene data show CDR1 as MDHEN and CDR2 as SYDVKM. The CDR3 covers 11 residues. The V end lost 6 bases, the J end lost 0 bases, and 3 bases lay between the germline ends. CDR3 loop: CASRASYEQYF. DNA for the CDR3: TGTGCCAGCAGGGCCTCCTACGAGCAGTACTTC.

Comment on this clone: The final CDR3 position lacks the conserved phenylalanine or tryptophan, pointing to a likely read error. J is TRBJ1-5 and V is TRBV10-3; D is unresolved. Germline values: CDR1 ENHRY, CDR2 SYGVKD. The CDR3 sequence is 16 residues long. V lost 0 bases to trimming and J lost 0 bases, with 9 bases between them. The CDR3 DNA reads TGTGCCATCAGTGAGTCGACTCCCGGTAGCAATCAGCCCCAGCATGTT. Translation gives CAISESTPGSNQPQHV.

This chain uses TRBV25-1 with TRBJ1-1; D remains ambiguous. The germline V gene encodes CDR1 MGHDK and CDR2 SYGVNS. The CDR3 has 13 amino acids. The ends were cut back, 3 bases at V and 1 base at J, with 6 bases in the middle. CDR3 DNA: TGTGCCAGCAGTGAGGTGAGGAACACTGAAGCTTTCTTT. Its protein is CASSEVRNTEAFF.

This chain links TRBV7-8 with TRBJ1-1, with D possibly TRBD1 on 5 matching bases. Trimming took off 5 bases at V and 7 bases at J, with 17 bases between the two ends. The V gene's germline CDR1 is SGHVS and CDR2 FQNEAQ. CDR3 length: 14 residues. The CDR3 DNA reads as TGTGCCAGCAGCCCCCGCGTTGGGGGGAGTGAAGCTTTCTTT. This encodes CASSPRVGGSEAFF.

DNA for the CDR3: TGTGCCAGCAGCCCGACAGGGGTTGGTGAAAAACTGTTTTTT. It is translated as CASSPTGVGEKLFF. The V gene is TRBV7-9, the J gene TRBJ1-4; 8 bases agree with TRBD1. Trimming at V came to 5 bases and at J to 7 bases, leaving 6 bases not matched to a gene. Germline assignment: CDR1 SEHNR and CDR2 FQNEAQ (reference sequence). The CDR3 spans 14 residues.

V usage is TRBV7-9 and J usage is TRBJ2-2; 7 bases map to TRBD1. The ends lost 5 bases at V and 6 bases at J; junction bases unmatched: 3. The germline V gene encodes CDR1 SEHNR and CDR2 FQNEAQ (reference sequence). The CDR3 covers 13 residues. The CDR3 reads CASSGTGAGELFF. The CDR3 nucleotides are TGTGCCAGCAGCGGTACAGGGGCCGGGGAGCTGTTTTTT.

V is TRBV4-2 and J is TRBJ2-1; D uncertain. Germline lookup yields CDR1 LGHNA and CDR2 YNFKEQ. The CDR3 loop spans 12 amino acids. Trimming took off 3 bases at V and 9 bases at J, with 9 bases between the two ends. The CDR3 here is CASSHVAREQFF. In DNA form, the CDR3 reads TGTGCCAGCAGCCACGTAGCACGTGAGCAGTTCTTC.

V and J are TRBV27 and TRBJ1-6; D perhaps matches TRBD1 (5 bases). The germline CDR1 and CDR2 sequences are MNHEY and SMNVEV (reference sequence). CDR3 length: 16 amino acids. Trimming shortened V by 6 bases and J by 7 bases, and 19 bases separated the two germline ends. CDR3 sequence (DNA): TGTGCCAGCAGATCCTCGGGGGGGATTTGGAATTCACCCCTCCACTTT. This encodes CASRSSGGIWNSPLHF.